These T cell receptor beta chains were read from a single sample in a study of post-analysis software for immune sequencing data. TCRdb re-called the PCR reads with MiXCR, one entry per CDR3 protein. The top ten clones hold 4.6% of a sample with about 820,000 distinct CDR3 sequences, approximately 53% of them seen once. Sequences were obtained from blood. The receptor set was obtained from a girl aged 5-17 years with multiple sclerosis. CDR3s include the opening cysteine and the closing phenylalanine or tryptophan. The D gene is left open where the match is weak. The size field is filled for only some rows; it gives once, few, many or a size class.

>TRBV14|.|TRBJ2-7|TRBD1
TGTGCCAGCAGCCAAGTCCCGACAGGGTCCTACGAGCAGTACTTC
CASSQVPTGSYEQYF
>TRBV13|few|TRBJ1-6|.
TGTGCCAGCAGCCTCAGACAGGCTGGGCATAATTCACCCCTCCACTTT
CASSLRQAGHNSPLHF
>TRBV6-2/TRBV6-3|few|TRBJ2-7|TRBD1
TGTGCCAGCAGATTCCGAACAGGGGGGTACGAGCAGTACTTC
CASRFRTGGYEQYF
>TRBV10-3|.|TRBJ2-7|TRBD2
TGTGCCACGAATGCCGGGACTACCACCTACGAGCAGTACTTC
CATNAGTTTYEQYF
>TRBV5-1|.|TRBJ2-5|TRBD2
TGCGCCAGCAGGAAGTCCTCTAGCGGGAGTGGGGAGCAGTACTTC
CASRKSSSGSGEQYF
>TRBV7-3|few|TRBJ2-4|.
TGTGCCAGCAGTCGGACCGGGGACATTCAGTACTTC
CASSRTGDIQYF
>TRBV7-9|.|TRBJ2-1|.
TGTGCCAGCAGCGATCACTTGAGCTCCTACAATGAGCAGTTCTTC
CASSDHLSSYNEQFF
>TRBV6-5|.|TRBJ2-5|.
TGTGCCAGCAGGCAGGGGTTTGAGACCCAGTACTTC
CASRQGFETQYF
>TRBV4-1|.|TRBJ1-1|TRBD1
TGCGCCAGCAGCCATCTGCAGGGACAGGGAAACACTGAAGCTTTCTTT
CASSHLQGQGNTEAFF
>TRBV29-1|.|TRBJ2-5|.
TGCAGCGTTCTCTCGACGGGTAGGGGAGGTCGAGAGACCCAGTACTTC
CSVLSTGRGGRETQYF
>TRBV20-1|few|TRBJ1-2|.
TGCAGTGCCGAGTCCAGGACTAACTATGGCTACACCTTC
CSAESRTNYGYTF
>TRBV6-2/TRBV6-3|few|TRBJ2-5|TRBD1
TGTGCCAGCAGTTACCTGGGACAGGGGGCGATGAAGACCCAGTACTTC
CASSYLGQGAMKTQYF
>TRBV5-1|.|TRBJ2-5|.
TGCGCCAGCAGCTTGGAGTCGGGAGCGAGGGAGACCCAGTACTTC
CASSLESGARETQYF
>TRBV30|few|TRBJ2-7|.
TGTGCCTGGAAGTCAGTTAACGAGCAGTACTTC
CAWKSVNEQYF
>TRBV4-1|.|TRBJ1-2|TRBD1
TGCGCCAGCAGCCAAGATCTTAAGGGGGCAAACTATGGCTACACCTTC
CASSQDLKGANYGYTF
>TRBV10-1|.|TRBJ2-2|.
TGCGCCAGCAGTGAGTCGGTGGAGGCCGGGGAGCTGTTTTTT
CASSESVEAGELFF
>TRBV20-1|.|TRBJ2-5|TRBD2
TGCAGTGCTAGGGGGACTAGCGGGAGGGCCAGCCAAGAGACCCAGTACTTC
CSARGTSGRASQETQYF
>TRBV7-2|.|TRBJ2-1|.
TGTGCCAGCAGCCCTAATCCGGGACTGTATCCCTACAATGAGCAGTTCTTC
CASSPNPGLYPYNEQFF
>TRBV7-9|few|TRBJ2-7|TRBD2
TGTGCCAGCAGCTTATCCGCTAGCGGGATGTACGAGCAGTACTTC
CASSLSASGMYEQYF
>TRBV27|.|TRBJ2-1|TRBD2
TGTGCCAGCAGTTTATTAAATAAGCTAGCGGGGTACAATGAGCAGTTCTTC
CASSLLNKLAGYNEQFF
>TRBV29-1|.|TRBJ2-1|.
TGCAGCGTTGCCGACGCACAGGGTTTCTTTTCCTACAATGAGCAGTTCTTC
CSVADAQGFFSYNEQFF
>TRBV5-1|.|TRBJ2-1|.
TGCGCCAGCAGCCCGGTCGGAGGACTCCCTATACTCAATGAGCAGTTCTTC
CASSPVGGLPILNEQFF
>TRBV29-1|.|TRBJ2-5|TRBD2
TGCAGCGTTGGACTAGCGGGGATAGAGACCCAGTACTTC
CSVGLAGIETQYF
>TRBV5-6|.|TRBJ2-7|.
TGTGCCAGCAGCTTGGGTCCGGGGACGGCAAGCTACGAGCAGTACTTC
CASSLGPGTASYEQYF